These 18 T cell receptor beta chains share one sample of origin, sequenced in a study of early T cells in non-severe SARS-CoV-2 infection. Each CDR3 protein is one row after TCRdb ran MiXCR on the 5' RACE reads. Here the sample spans approximately 70,000 distinct CDR3 sequences, roughly 4.7% being singletons. The specimen comprised whole blood, sampled at baseline. These receptors all stem from an adult who was a healthcare worker with PCR-confirmed SARS-CoV-2 infection or an uninfected control (not recorded which).

Ten or more counts support this clonotype. V gene TRBV20-1 combines with J gene TRBJ2-2; 11 bases agree with TRBD2. CDR1 DFQATT and CDR2 SNEGSKA come from the germline V gene (reference sequence). The CDR3 runs to 15 residues. J gave up 4 bases and V 7 bases, and 8 bases lay outside the gene matches. Written as DNA, the CDR3 is TGCAGTGTCACCCCAGGGACTAGCGGCACCGGGGAGCTGTTTTTT. It encodes CSVTPGTSGTGELFF.

This clonotype was recorded many times. The chain has TRBV5-6 and TRBJ1-1; D might be TRBD1 (6 bases). V was clipped by 2 bases and J by 2 bases, with 13 bases between them. Germline CDR1 is SGHDT and CDR2 is YYEEEE. The CDR3 is made up of 15 amino acids. The CDR3 protein is CASSFQGQINTEAFF. CDR3 bases: TGTGCCAGCAGCTTCCAGGGGCAGATCAACACTGAAGCTTTCTTT.

This clonotype came up many times. This sequence joins TRBV4-2 and TRBJ2-3; D is unclear. Germline V CDR1 and CDR2: LGHNA, YNFKEQ. This CDR3 is 16 amino acids long. Trimming took 2 bases from V and 0 from J, leaving 12 bases between them. The CDR3 DNA follows: TGTGCCAGCAGCCAAAGGGCGGCTACTAGCACAGATACGCAGTATTTT. It yields the protein CASSQRAATSTDTQYF.

There are many counts of this clonotype. This chain links TRBV20-1 with TRBJ2-7; D possibly corresponds to TRBD1 (6 bases). This CDR3 spans 11 amino acids. CDR1 and CDR2 from the germline V gene are DFQATT and SNEGSKA (reference sequence). Between the trimmed V and J ends, which lost 2 bases and 13 bases, there was a span of 15 bases. CDR3 sequence (DNA): TGCAGTGCTAGAACCGGGACACCAGGCTACTTC. Protein sequence: CSARTGTPGYF.

CDR3 protein: CASAYRGRGNEQFF. The CDR3 nucleotides read TGTGCCAGCGCTTACAGGGGTAGAGGAAATGAGCAGTTCTTC. V usage is TRBV27 and J usage is TRBJ2-1, with 7 bases identical to TRBD1. Trimming cost V 8 bases and J 7 bases; bases outside gene matches: 11. CDR3 length: 14 amino acids. In germline, CDR1 is MNHEY, CDR2 SMNVEV (reference sequence).

This clonotype was detected a few times. The chain is built from TRBV27 and TRBJ2-7; D not resolved. From germline, CDR1 is MNHEY and CDR2 SMNVEV (reference sequence). V lost 6 bases to trimming and J lost 0 bases, with 9 bases between them. The length of the CDR3 is 13 residues. The CDR3 region has the DNA TGTGCCAGCAGCCTCGGCACCTCCTACGAGCAGTACTTC. Residues: CASSLGTSYEQYF.

The chain recombines TRBV29-1 with TRBJ1-2, with a tentative D call TRBD1 (5 bases). Germline V CDR1 and CDR2: SQVTM, ANQGSEA. Trimming took 3 bases from V and 5 from J, leaving 28 bases between them. This CDR3 has 18 residues. This CDR3 is CSVDTQPERPGRVYGYTF. The CDR3 region has the DNA TGCAGCGTTGATACCCAACCGGAGCGGCCGGGACGGGTATATGGCTACACCTTC.

The chain carries TRBV18 and TRBJ2-3; 9 nucleotides line up with TRBD2. This CDR3 is 16 amino acids long. Germline CDR1 reads KGHSH; CDR2 reads LQKENI. Germline trimming cut 3 bases from V and 6 bases from J; bases unmatched to any gene: 10. The CDR3 reads CASSPSRSGRKDTQYF. CDR3 nucleotides: TGTGCCAGCTCACCTTCTCGGAGCGGGAGGAAGGATACGCAGTATTTT.

This clonotype was detected ten times or more. V and J are TRBV20-1 and TRBJ2-2, with 7 bases lining up with TRBD1. V gave up 6 bases and J gave up 5 bases; unmatched junction bases: 6. There are 13 residues in the CDR3. Per germline, CDR1 DFQATT and CDR2 SNEGSKA (reference sequence). As DNA, the CDR3 is TGCAGTGCCAGACAGGGCCGAACCGGGGAGCTGTTTTTT. This codes for CSARQGRTGELFF.

This clonotype was recorded many times. The J gene is TRBJ2-1, the V gene TRBV4-1, with D unresolved. Germline V CDR1 and CDR2: MGHRA, YSYEKL. The CDR3 contains 13 residues. V lost 3 bases to trimming and J lost 1 base, with 4 bases between them. The CDR3 loop is CASSQRSYNEQFF. In nucleotides, the CDR3 is TGCGCCAGCAGCCAGAGGTCCTACAATGAGCAGTTCTTC.

This clonotype came up many times. The chain joins TRBV4-2 to TRBJ2-3; 12 bases map to TRBD2. CDR1 and CDR2 (germline): LGHNA, YNFKEQ. Trimming removed 4 bases from V and 0 bases from J; junction bases left unmatched: 14. CDR3 size: 20 residues. CDR3 region: CASSLGLERGLAGSTDTQYF. DNA for the CDR3: TGTGCCAGCAGCCTTGGGCTCGAGCGTGGACTAGCGGGGAGCACAGATACGCAGTATTTT.

This clonotype was counted a few times. The chain recombines TRBV7-9 with TRBJ2-7; 8 bases map to TRBD2. V lost 2 bases, J lost 3 bases, and 6 bases stayed unmatched. This CDR3 spans 15 amino acids. Germline-derived CDR1 and CDR2 are SEHNR and FQNEAQ (reference sequence). The CDR3 spells CASSLKLAGVYEQYF. CDR3 in DNA: TGTGCCAGCAGCTTAAAGCTAGCGGGTGTCTACGAGCAGTACTTC.

This clonotype was counted at least ten times. The V call is TRBV7-8, the J call TRBJ2-7; the match to TRBD1 covers 10 bases. This CDR3 has 16 amino acids. Trimming removed 4 bases from V and 3 bases from J; junction bases left unmatched: 9. Germline V CDR1 and CDR2: SGHVS, FQNEAQ. CDR3 sequence: CASSYIRQGANYEQYF. The DNA of the CDR3 is TGTGCCAGCAGCTACATTCGACAGGGGGCGAACTACGAGCAGTACTTC.

This clonotype was observed at least ten times. This chain uses TRBV7-2 with TRBJ2-5; 9 nucleotides line up with TRBD2. With 1 base clipped from V and 2 bases from J, the junction kept 8 bases outside the gene matches. Germline CDR1 and CDR2: SGHTA and FQGNSA. CDR3 size: 17 residues. The CDR3 region is CASSLEGRLAVQETQYF. The CDR3 DNA follows: TGTGCCAGCAGCTTAGAGGGGAGACTAGCGGTGCAAGAGACCCAGTACTTC.

There are many counts of this clonotype. The chain employs TRBV27 and TRBJ1-2, with a possible D match to TRBD1 (5 bases). The CDR3 loop spans 13 amino acids. V was cut by 3 bases and J by 7 bases, with 12 bases left in between. Germline V CDR1 and CDR2: MNHEY, SMNVEV (reference sequence). The CDR3 protein is CASSFRGSAGYTF. DNA for the CDR3: TGTGCCAGCAGTTTTCGGGGGAGCGCTGGCTACACCTTC.

This clonotype was picked up many times. The chain carries TRBV7-9 and TRBJ2-3, with 11 bases matching TRBD2. The V gene end was trimmed by 8 bases and the J gene end by 4 bases; junction bases not matched to a gene: 8. CDR1 is SEHNR and CDR2 is FQNEAQ in the germline V gene (reference sequence). The CDR3 runs to 15 residues. The CDR3 is CASAKALAGADTQYF. DNA for the CDR3: TGTGCCAGCGCCAAGGCACTAGCGGGAGCAGATACGCAGTATTTT.

This clonotype came up many times. CDR3 protein: CASSRRLAGYTGELFF. CDR3 DNA sequence: TGTGCCAGCAGCCGACGGCTAGCGGGATACACCGGGGAGCTGTTTTTT. This rearrangement joins TRBV7-9 to TRBJ2-2, with 9 bases aligning to TRBD2. The CDR3 covers 16 residues. V lost 5 bases and J lost 3; bases outside the gene matches: 7. Germline loops: CDR1 SEHNR, CDR2 FQNEAQ (reference sequence).

This clonotype was counted only a few times. V is TRBV18 and J is TRBJ1-1; D gene uncertain. The germline V gene encodes CDR1 KGHSH and CDR2 LQKENI. This CDR3 comprises 16 residues. V lost 3 bases and J lost 0, with 14 bases in between. DNA of the CDR3: TGTGCCAGCTCACCGTCGAGGGCCGGAGTGAACACTGAAGCTTTCTTT. This gives the protein CASSPSRAGVNTEAFF.